The clone carrying this TCR beta chain appeared once. Antigen unknown. Some clones are missing from TCRdb's copy, which holds only in-frame ones; the method was immunoSEQ multiplex PCR. The top ten clones hold about 3.3% of a sample with about 350,000 clones, roughly 84% of them seen once. This entry is derived from a study of Ad26.COV2.S vaccination and SARS-CoV-2 variants. Study summary: The Ad26.COV2.S arm of the COV1001 trial was where the donor was placed. Recipients of Ad26.COV2.S got it intramuscularly, once or twice 56 days apart. Study-level findings and limits: Vaccinees and placebo recipients showed similar non-spike TCR breadth.

Treatment meaning: roughly 19 received Ad26.COV2.S at low or high dose, single or two shots; about 5 received placebo; per-sample allocation not given. Following the first vaccine or placebo injection, samples were taken on day 63. Donor was an adult aged 18-55 years in Boston. The origin of this receptor is a person between 18 and 60 years old who received the Ad26.COV2.S COVID-19 vaccine or a placebo. This material consisted of peripheral blood, taken in a trial of Ad26.COV2.S vaccine versus placebo.

CDR3 loop: CASSEAGPLNRAPGESPLHF. The CDR3, as DNA: TGTGCCAGCAGTGAAGCAGGCCCTTTGAACCGGGCCCCGGGGGAATCACCCCTCCACTTT. The V call is TRBV6-1, the J call TRBJ1-6, with D perhaps TRBD1 (5 bases). The ends were cut back, 0 bases at V and 10 bases at J, with 28 bases in the middle. Germline V gives CDR1 MNHNS, CDR2 SASEGT. The CDR3 is 20 amino acids.